This entry lists 27 T cell receptor beta chains sequenced from one sample in a study of T cell changes during pregnancy in multiple sclerosis. Only in-frame clones appear in the TCRdb table, and some are missing; sequencing was by immunoSEQ multiplex PCR. This table holds 35,000 to 45,000 clones, 80% to 95% found once. This specimen was CD4+ T cells from peripheral blood mononuclear cells, taken in the third trimester of pregnancy. These receptors were collected from a female donor with multiple sclerosis, enrolled in a pregnancy study.

The chain uses TRBV27 and TRBJ2-7; TRBD1 is a possible D gene (5 bases). The length of the CDR3 is 15 residues. Looked up from germline, CDR1 is MNHEY and CDR2 is SMNVEV (reference sequence). V was clipped by 7 bases and J by 0 bases, with 16 bases between them. For the CDR3, the DNA is TGTGCCAGCAACTATCAGGGTGGTACCTCCTACGAGCAGTACTTC. The encoded protein is CASNYQGGTSYEQYF.

The CDR3 spells CASSPVRILSNQPQHF. The CDR3 coding sequence is TGTGCCAGTAGCCCCGTGCGAATACTGAGCAATCAGCCCCAGCATTTT. The V and J genes are TRBV19 and TRBJ1-5; no firm D call. This CDR3 comprises 16 residues. The V and J ends lost 6 bases and 1 base respectively, with 16 bases between them. Germline-derived CDR1 and CDR2 are LNHDA and SQIVND (reference sequence). Filled out from reference TRBV19 and TRBJ1-5, the complete variable domain reads DGGITQSPKYLFRKEGQNVTLSCEQNLNHDAMYWYRQDPGQGLRLIYYSQIVNDFQKGDIAEGYSVSREKKESFPLTVTSAQKNPTAFYLCASSPVRILSNQPQHFGDGTRLSIL.

CDR3 loop: CATSRRDTNYEQYF. In DNA, the CDR3 is TGTGCCACCAGCAGACGGGACACAAACTACGAGCAGTACTTC. The chain couples TRBV15 to TRBJ2-7; tentative D call: TRBD1 (6 bases). V lost 2 bases to trimming and J lost 3 bases, with 11 bases between them. The germline V gene has CDR1 LNHNV and CDR2 YYDKDF (reference sequence). The CDR3 contains 14 residues.

The V call is TRBV9, the J call TRBJ1-1, with TRBD1 as a possible D gene (6 bases). The length of the CDR3 is 15 residues. Trimming took 4 bases from V and 2 from J, leaving 15 bases between them. The V gene's germline CDR1 is SGDLS and CDR2 YYNGEE. CDR3 nucleotide sequence: TGTGCCAGCAGCCCGCGATGGACAGCTAACACTGAAGCTTTCTTT. This codes for CASSPRWTANTEAFF.

This clone was detected once. The chain recombines TRBV5-6 with TRBJ2-5; a possible D gene is TRBD1 (6 bases). V shed 4 bases and J shed 0 bases, with 16 bases lying between them. The germline V gene encodes CDR1 SGHDT and CDR2 YYEEEE. This CDR3 has 16 residues. The CDR3 region has the DNA TGTGCCAGCAGCCTCCGGTGGGGACACCACCAAGAGACCCAGTACTTC. It yields the protein CASSLRWGHHQETQYF.

This chain joins TRBV10-2 and TRBJ2-2; 12 nucleotides line up with TRBD2. With 4 bases clipped from V and 6 bases from J, the junction kept 3 bases outside the gene matches. This CDR3 has 15 residues. Per the germline V gene, CDR1 is WSHSY and CDR2 is SAAADI. The CDR3 region is CASSVRLAGAGELFF. CDR3 nucleotides: TGCGCCAGCAGTGTAAGACTAGCGGGAGCCGGGGAGCTGTTTTTT.

The V and J genes are TRBV6-1 and TRBJ1-5; D is unclear. In germline, CDR1 is MNHNS, CDR2 SASEGT. The CDR3 spans 11 residues. Between the trimmed V and J ends, which lost 8 bases and 5 bases, there was a span of 7 bases. CDR3 sequence reads: CASREDQPQHF. CDR3 DNA sequence: TGTGCCAGCCGAGAGGATCAGCCCCAGCATTTT.

The V and J genes are TRBV2 and TRBJ1-3; the D gene is possibly TRBD1 (5 bases). Between the trimmed V and J ends, which lost 3 bases and 7 bases, there was a span of 7 bases. In germline, CDR1 is SNHLY, CDR2 FYNNEI. The CDR3 is made up of 12 amino acids. The CDR3 nucleotides read TGTGCCAGCAGTGAGGGGGGGAACACCATATATTTT. Translated: CASSEGGNTIYF.

The J gene is TRBJ1-1, the V gene TRBV7-8; D might be TRBD1 (6 bases). Deletions cut 2 bases from V and 3 bases from J, with 16 bases between. The CDR3 contains 16 residues. Per the germline V gene, CDR1 is SGHVS and CDR2 is FQNEAQ. This CDR3 is CASSLRDTTGHTEAFF. The CDR3 nucleotides are TGTGCCAGCAGCTTAAGGGACACGACAGGCCACACTGAAGCTTTCTTT.

V is TRBV6-5 and J is TRBJ2-7, with D possibly TRBD1 on 5 matching bases. CDR1 and CDR2 (germline): MNHEY, SVGAGI. The CDR3 length is 15 residues. The V gene lost 2 bases and the J gene lost 0 bases, with 11 bases spanning the gap. The CDR3 loop is CASSYGSGPSYEQYF. The CDR3 DNA is TGTGCCAGCAGTTACGGTTCAGGGCCCTCCTACGAGCAGTACTTC.

The chain is built from TRBV7-2 and TRBJ1-3; unclear D gene. Germline V gene lookup returns CDR1 SGHTA and CDR2 FQGNSA. Trimming removed 5 bases at V and 0 bases at J, with 8 bases between. This CDR3 is 14 amino acids long. CDR3 protein: CASSDKYSGNTIYF. The CDR3 DNA reads as TGTGCCAGCAGCGACAAGTACTCTGGAAACACCATATATTTT.

This rearrangement joins TRBV5-1 to TRBJ2-1; D is possibly TRBD2 (5 bases). This CDR3 is 12 amino acids long. Looked up from germline, CDR1 is SGHRS and CDR2 is YFSETQ. Trimming shortened V by 1 base and J by 13 bases, and 12 bases separated the two germline ends. The CDR3 reads CASSLSGEGQFF. The DNA of the CDR3 is TGCGCCAGCAGCTTGAGCGGAGAAGGTCAGTTCTTC.

CDR3 amino acids: CASSSGGFEQYF. The CDR3 nucleotides read TGTGCCAGCAGCTCAGGGGGTTTCGAGCAGTACTTC. The chain employs TRBV7-2 and TRBJ2-7; TRBD1 agrees at 7 bases. The CDR3 extends over 12 amino acids. Trimming at V came to 4 bases and at J to 6 bases, leaving 3 bases not matched to a gene. The germline V gene has CDR1 SGHTA and CDR2 FQGNSA.

The V gene is TRBV13, the J gene TRBJ1-2; no firm D call. The CDR3 is 13 residues long. In germline, CDR1 is PRHDT, CDR2 FYEKMQ (reference sequence). V lost 4 bases and J lost 4, with 10 bases in between. The CDR3 nucleotides are TGTGCCAGCAGCTCACTAGGCTCCTATGGCTACACCTTC. Residues: CASSSLGSYGYTF.

This CDR3 reads CASTPRQGAYEQYF. As DNA, the CDR3 is TGTGCCAGCACCCCCAGACAGGGGGCCTACGAGCAGTACTTC. The V call is TRBV6-5, the J call TRBJ2-7, with 9 bases that match TRBD1. Germline CDR1 MNHEY, CDR2 SVGAGI. Losses at the gene ends were 7 bases for V and 2 bases for J; bases not matched to a gene: 6. The CDR3 runs 14 residues.

The gene calls are TRBV11-3 and TRBJ2-3; D might be TRBD2 (6 bases). This CDR3 has 18 residues. Germline-derived CDR1 and CDR2 are SGHNT and YENEEA. Between the trimmed V and J ends, which lost 1 base and 2 bases, there was a span of 19 bases. The CDR3 DNA reads as TGTGCCAGCAGCTTAGGGCGGTGGGGAGGAGAGACCACAGATACGCAGTATTTT. Translating it yields CASSLGRWGGETTDTQYF. Full variable domain (rest looked up from reference TRBV11-3 and TRBJ2-3): EAGVVQSPRYKIIEKKQPVAFWCNPISGHNTLYWYLQNLGQGPELLIRYENEEAVDDSQLPKDRFSAERLKGVDSTLKIQPAELGDSAVYLCASSLGRWGGETTDTQYFGPGTRLTVL.

The V and J genes are TRBV6-5 and TRBJ2-1, with D possibly being TRBD1 (6 bases). CDR1 and CDR2 (germline): MNHEY, SVGAGI. The V gene lost 5 bases and the J gene lost 7 bases, with 12 bases spanning the gap. This CDR3 region has 13 residues. The CDR3 DNA follows: TGTGCCAGCAGTCCTTACAGGGCGAATGAGCAGTTCTTC. Residues: CASSPYRANEQFF.

The chain has TRBV11-3 and TRBJ2-1; 9 bases align to TRBD2. There are 15 residues in the CDR3. With V trimmed by 1 base and J by 8 bases, 6 bases remained unmatched. Germline-derived CDR1 and CDR2 are SGHNT and YENEEA. This CDR3 is CASSLGGRGGHEQFF. In DNA, the CDR3 is TGTGCCAGCAGCTTAGGAGGGCGGGGGGGGCATGAGCAGTTCTTC.

This chain uses TRBV28 with TRBJ2-7; 11 positions match TRBD1. Germline values: CDR1 MDHEN, CDR2 SYDVKM. The junction had 10 bases not matched to a gene; V was cut back by 6 bases and J by 3 bases. The CDR3 is 16 amino acids. This CDR3 reads CASRVGGGTGGYEQYF. The CDR3 DNA is TGTGCCAGCAGAGTTGGGGGGGGGACAGGGGGCTACGAGCAGTACTTC.

The chain joins TRBV21-1 to TRBJ2-3; the table's D gene call, TRBD1, was not cross checked with the DNA. TRBV21-1 is a pseudogene. The CDR3 spans 18 residues. For the CDR3, the DNA is TGTGCCAGCAGCAAAATGGGACAGGGGCTATCTAGCACAGATACGCAGTATTTT. This encodes CASSKMGQGLSSTDTQYF.

The rearrangement uses TRBV2 and TRBJ2-1, with 9 bases fitting TRBD2. Looked up from germline, CDR1 is SNHLY and CDR2 is FYNNEI. The J segment lost 3 bases and the V segment lost 4 bases, leaving 1 base of the junction unmatched. This CDR3 comprises 14 residues. CDR3 amino acids: CASSATSGYNEQFF. CDR3 sequence (DNA): TGTGCCAGCAGTGCGACTAGCGGCTACAATGAGCAGTTCTTC.

This clone was detected a few times. The V call is TRBV9, the J call TRBJ1-2; the D gene is possibly TRBD1 (6 bases). V gave up 0 bases and J gave up 2 bases, with 11 bases separating them. This CDR3 has 15 residues. From germline, CDR1 is SGDLS and CDR2 YYNGEE. CDR3: CASSVVRQGNYGYTF. The CDR3 DNA reads TGTGCCAGCAGCGTAGTCCGTCAGGGGAACTATGGCTACACCTTC.

The rearrangement links TRBV27 to TRBJ1-5; weak D call: TRBD1 (5 bases). Germline assignment: CDR1 MNHEY and CDR2 SMNVEV (reference sequence). This CDR3 has 16 amino acids. V dropped 6 bases and J dropped 0 bases, with 15 bases sitting between them. CDR3 in amino acids: CASRDMYLGSNQPQHF. The CDR3 DNA is TGTGCCAGCAGGGACATGTATCTCGGTAGCAATCAGCCCCAGCATTTT.

This chain joins TRBV7-9 and TRBJ1-2; 7 positions match TRBD1. The CDR3 is 17 amino acids. The V gene's germline CDR1 is SEHNR and CDR2 FQNEAQ (reference sequence). J lost 4 bases, V lost 2 bases, and 13 bases had no gene match. In DNA, the CDR3 is TGTGCCAGCAGCTTAAGTCTGAAGGACAGGTCGCTCTATGGCTACACCTTC. This codes for CASSLSLKDRSLYGYTF.

The chain joins TRBV6-5 to TRBJ1-2; 7 bases are shared with TRBD1. The junction had 3 bases not matched to a gene; V was cut back by 2 bases and J by 3 bases. The CDR3 consists of 14 residues. In germline, CDR1 is MNHEY, CDR2 SVGAGI. CDR3 protein: CASSYRGRDYGYTF. The DNA for the CDR3 is TGTGCCAGCAGTTACAGGGGGCGCGACTATGGCTACACCTTC.

The chain links TRBV5-4 to TRBJ2-1, with D possibly TRBD2 on 5 matching bases. The CDR3 contains 13 residues. The germline V gene has CDR1 SGHNT and CDR2 YYREEE (reference sequence). V was pared by 3 bases and J by 10 bases, with 14 bases between. The CDR3, as DNA: TGTGCCAGCAGCTCACGCGGGTCCGGAGAGCAGTTCTTC. Translated, it gives CASSSRGSGEQFF.

The V gene is TRBV30, the J gene TRBJ2-2; D not resolved. Germline V gene lookup returns CDR1 GTSNPN and CDR2 SVGIG (reference sequence). Trimming cost V 0 bases and J 0 bases, with 8 bases left between them. This CDR3 has 15 residues. CDR3 in amino acids: CAWSVRRTNTGELFF. The CDR3 DNA follows: TGTGCCTGGAGTGTACGCAGGACGAACACCGGGGAGCTGTTTTTT.